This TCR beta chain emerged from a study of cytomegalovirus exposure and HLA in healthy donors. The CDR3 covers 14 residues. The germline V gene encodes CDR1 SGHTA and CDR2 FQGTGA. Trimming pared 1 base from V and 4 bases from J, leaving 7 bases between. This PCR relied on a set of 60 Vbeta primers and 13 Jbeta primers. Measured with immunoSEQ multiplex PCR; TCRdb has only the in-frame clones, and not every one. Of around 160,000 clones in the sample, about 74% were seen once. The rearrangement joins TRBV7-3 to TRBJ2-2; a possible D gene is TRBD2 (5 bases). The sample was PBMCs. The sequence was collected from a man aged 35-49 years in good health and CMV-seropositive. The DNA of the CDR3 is TGTGCCAGCAGCTTAAATCGGGGCACCGGGGAGCTGTTTTTT. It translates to CASSLNRGTGELFF.